Listed here are 10 T cell receptor beta chains from one sample, sequenced in a study of vaccination effects on CD4 cells after COVID-19. Their antigen targets remain unknown. The data were produced by immunoSEQ multiplex PCR, yet TCRdb's version contains in-frame clones alone and is incomplete. The sample lists 22,000 or so clones, roughly 70% seen once, with around 40% in the top ten. Before sequencing took place, the ViraFEST assay used viral peptide pools to expand antigen-specific CD4+ T cells. Upon completion of roughly ten days in culture, CD4+ T cells were isolated. According to PCR results, the person was infected with SARS-CoV-2 between March and December 2020. Specimen: CD4+ T cells from PBMCs cultured with a peptide pool, collected before COVID-19 vaccination. The receptors originated from a human donor who had a prior SARS-CoV-2 infection.

J is TRBJ1-3 and V is TRBV6-6; tentatively, D is TRBD1 (5 bases). The CDR3 has 15 residues. Trimming pared 3 bases from V and 4 bases from J, leaving 13 bases between. CDR1 is MNHNY, CDR2 SVGAGI, per germline (reference sequence). The CDR3 region has the DNA TGTGCCAGCAGTTATTGGGGACCGGTGGGAAACACCATATATTTT. Translation gives CASSYWGPVGNTIYF.

The chain links TRBV30 to TRBJ1-1, with TRBD1 as a possible D gene (5 bases). The CDR3 length is 14 residues. Trimming cost V 0 bases and J 3 bases, with 11 bases left between them. Germline V CDR1 and CDR2: GTSNPN, SVGIG (reference sequence). CDR3 sequence (DNA): TGTGCCTGGAGTGTACTAGTAGGGGACACTGAAGCTTTCTTT. It codes for CAWSVLVGDTEAFF.

This chain links TRBV2 with TRBJ1-1, with a weak D call TRBD1 (5 bases). The CDR3 extends over 14 amino acids. V dropped 3 bases and J dropped 7 bases, with 15 bases sitting between them. Germline assignment: CDR1 SNHLY and CDR2 FYNNEI. Written as DNA, the CDR3 is TGTGCCAGCAGTGAGGTCCGACAGATGAGTGAAGCTTTCTTT. It specifies CASSEVRQMSEAFF.

The chain joins TRBV3-1 (or the pseudogene TRBV3-2) to TRBJ2-5, with 11 bases aligning to TRBD1. The CDR3 extends over 17 amino acids. CDR1 and CDR2 (germline): LGHDT, YNNKEL (reference sequence). With 6 bases clipped from V and 5 bases from J, the junction kept 14 bases outside the gene matches. CDR3 DNA sequence: TGTGCCAGCAGGGACAGGGGGCGAAATTGGGGGGTTGAGACCCAGTACTTC. Protein product: CASRDRGRNWGVETQYF.

The rearrangement uses TRBV12-3 or TRBV12-4 and TRBJ2-4, with 7 nucleotides matching TRBD1. V gave up 5 bases and J gave up 4 bases; unmatched junction bases: 2. There are 13 residues in the CDR3. The CDR3 region is CASSRDRKNIQYF. CDR3 bases: TGTGCCAGCAGTCGGGACAGAAAAAACATTCAGTACTTC.

The genes are TRBV11-3 and TRBJ2-3, with D possibly being TRBD2 (6 bases). Trimming took 5 bases from V and 4 from J, leaving 22 bases between them. CDR3 length equals 17 residues. Germline loops: CDR1 SGHNT, CDR2 YENEEA. In DNA form, the CDR3 reads TGTGCCAGCAGCAAAAGCGGAGGGACGGGAGATGCAGATACGCAGTATTTT. This sequence encodes CASSKSGGTGDADTQYF.

The chain uses TRBV7-8 and TRBJ2-2; D ambiguous. Trimming removed 5 bases from V and 0 bases from J, with 7 bases in between. Germline CDR1 and CDR2: SGHVS and FQNEAQ. This CDR3 is built from 14 residues. CDR3 nucleotide sequence: TGTGCCAGCAGCGGCACTTCGAACACCGGGGAGCTGTTTTTT. Translated, it gives CASSGTSNTGELFF.

This clone has only one observation. V and J are TRBV11-2 and TRBJ1-2; weak D call: TRBD1 (6 bases). Germline CDR1 and CDR2: SGHAT and FQNNGV. V shed 0 bases and J shed 13 bases, with 24 bases lying between them. The CDR3 loop spans 16 amino acids. CDR3 nucleotide sequence: TGTGCCAGCAGCTTAGATTTAGGCAGGGGACCCCGGACATCCACCTTC. It translates to CASSLDLGRGPRTSTF.

The chain couples TRBV7-2 to TRBJ1-2; no definite D call. The CDR3 sequence is 13 residues long. Germline lookup yields CDR1 SGHTA and CDR2 FQGNSA. V lost 2 bases, J lost 7 bases, and 11 bases lay in between. The CDR3 region has the DNA TGTGCCAGCAGCTTAACCCAGTATGGTGGCTACACCTTC. This encodes CASSLTQYGGYTF.

The chain carries TRBV7-8 and TRBJ2-5, with 9 bases fitting TRBD2. The CDR3 length is 17 residues. J was trimmed by 5 bases and V by 5 bases; bases with no gene match: 15. Germline V lookup: CDR1 SGHVS, CDR2 FQNEAQ. The chain's CDR3 is CASSERSGGGAEETQYF. CDR3 nucleotides: TGTGCCAGCAGCGAAAGGTCGGGCGGGGGGGCCGAGGAGACCCAGTACTTC.